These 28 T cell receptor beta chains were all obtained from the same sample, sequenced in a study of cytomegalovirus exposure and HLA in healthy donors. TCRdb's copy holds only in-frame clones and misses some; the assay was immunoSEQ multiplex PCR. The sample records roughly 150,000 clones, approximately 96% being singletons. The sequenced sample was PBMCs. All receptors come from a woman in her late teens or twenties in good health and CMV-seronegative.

The CDR3 DNA sequence: TGTGCCAGCTCACCACCGACAGTAGACTATGGCTACACCTTC. Amino acid sequence: CASSPPTVDYGYTF. The chain combines TRBV18 with TRBJ1-2, with D possibly matching TRBD1 (5 bases). This CDR3 is 14 amino acids long. CDR1 KGHSH and CDR2 LQKENI come from the germline V gene. Trimming removed 0 bases from V and 3 bases from J, with 8 bases in between. Supplemented by reference TRBV18 and TRBJ1-2, the full variable domain reads NAGVMQNPRHLVRRRGQEARLRCSPMKGHSHVYWYRQLPEEGLKFMVYLQKENIIDESGMPKERFSAEFPKEGPSILRIQQVVRGDSAAYFCASSPPTVDYGYTFGSGTRLTVV.

Written as DNA, the CDR3 is TGTGCCAGCAGCGTAAGCCCGGGAGGGACTGAAGCTTTCTTT. It yields the protein CASSVSPGGTEAFF. This chain connects TRBV9 to TRBJ1-1; D gene unclear. Germline V CDR1 and CDR2: SGDLS, YYNGEE. The CDR3 is 14 amino acids. Trimming pared 1 base from V and 5 bases from J, leaving 12 bases between.

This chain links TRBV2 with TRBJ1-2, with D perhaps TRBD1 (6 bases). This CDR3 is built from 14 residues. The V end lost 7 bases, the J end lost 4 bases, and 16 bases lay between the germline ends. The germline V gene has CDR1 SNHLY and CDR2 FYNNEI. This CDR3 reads CASTSGGSGYGYTF. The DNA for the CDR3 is TGTGCCAGCACATCGGGGGGCAGTGGCTATGGCTACACCTTC.

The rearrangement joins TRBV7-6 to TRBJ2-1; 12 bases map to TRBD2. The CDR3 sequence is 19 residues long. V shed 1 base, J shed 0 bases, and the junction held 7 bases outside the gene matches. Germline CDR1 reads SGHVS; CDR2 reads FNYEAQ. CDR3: CASSLVQGLAGTSYNEQFF. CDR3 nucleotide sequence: TGTGCCAGCAGCTTAGTCCAAGGACTAGCGGGGACCTCCTACAATGAGCAGTTCTTC.

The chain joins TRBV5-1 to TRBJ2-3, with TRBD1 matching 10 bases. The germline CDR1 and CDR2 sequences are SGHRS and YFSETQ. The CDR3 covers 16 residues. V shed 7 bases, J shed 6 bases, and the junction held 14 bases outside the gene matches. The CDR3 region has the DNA TGCGCCAGCTCTATGATCAGGGACAGGGGAGGCGATACGCAGTATTTT. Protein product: CASSMIRDRGGDTQYF. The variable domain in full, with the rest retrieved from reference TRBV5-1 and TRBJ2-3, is KAGVTQTPRYLIKTRGQQVTLSCSPISGHRSVSWYQQTPGQGLQFLFEYFSETQRNKGNFPGRFSGRQFSNSRSEMNVSTLELGDSALYLCASSMIRDRGGDTQYFGPGTRLTVL.

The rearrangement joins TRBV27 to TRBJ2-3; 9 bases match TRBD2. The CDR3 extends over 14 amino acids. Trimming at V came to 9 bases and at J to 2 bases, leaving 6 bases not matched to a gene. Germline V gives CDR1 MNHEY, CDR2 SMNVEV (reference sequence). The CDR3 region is CASRIAGATDTQYF. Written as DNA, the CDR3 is TGTGCCAGTCGAATAGCGGGGGCCACAGATACGCAGTATTTT.

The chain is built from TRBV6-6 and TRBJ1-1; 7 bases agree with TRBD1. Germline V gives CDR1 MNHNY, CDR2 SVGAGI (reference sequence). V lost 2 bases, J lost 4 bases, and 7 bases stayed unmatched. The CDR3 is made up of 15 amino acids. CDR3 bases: TGTGCCAGCAGTTACCCTGGGACAGTGAGCACTGAAGCTTTCTTT. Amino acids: CASSYPGTVSTEAFF.

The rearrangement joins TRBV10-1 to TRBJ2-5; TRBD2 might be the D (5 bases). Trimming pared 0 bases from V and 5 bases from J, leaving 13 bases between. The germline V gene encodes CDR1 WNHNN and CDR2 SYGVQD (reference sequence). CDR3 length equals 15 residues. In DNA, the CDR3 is TGCGCCAGCAGTGAGTCCGGAGGTAAGATGGAGACCCAGTACTTC. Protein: CASSESGGKMETQYF.

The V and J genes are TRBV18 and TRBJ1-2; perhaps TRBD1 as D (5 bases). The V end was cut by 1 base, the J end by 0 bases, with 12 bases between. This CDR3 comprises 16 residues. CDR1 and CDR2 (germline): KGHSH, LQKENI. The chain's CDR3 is CASSPLGGETNYGYTF. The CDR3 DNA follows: TGTGCCAGCTCACCACTTGGAGGGGAGACTAACTATGGCTACACCTTC.

The CDR3 loop is CASSKQTRDTEAFF. In DNA, the CDR3 is TGCGCCAGCAGCAAACAAACCCGGGACACTGAAGCTTTCTTT. This chain connects TRBV5-1 to TRBJ1-1; D is uncertain. V was shortened by 4 bases and J by 3 bases, with 13 bases between the two germline ends. CDR3 size: 14 residues. Germline-derived CDR1 and CDR2 are SGHRS and YFSETQ.

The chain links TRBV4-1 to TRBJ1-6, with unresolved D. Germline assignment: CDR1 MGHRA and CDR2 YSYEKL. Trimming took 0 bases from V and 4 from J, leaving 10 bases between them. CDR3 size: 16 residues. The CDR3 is CASSQDGGPYNSPLHF. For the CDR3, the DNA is TGCGCCAGCAGCCAAGATGGAGGGCCTTATAATTCACCCCTCCACTTT.

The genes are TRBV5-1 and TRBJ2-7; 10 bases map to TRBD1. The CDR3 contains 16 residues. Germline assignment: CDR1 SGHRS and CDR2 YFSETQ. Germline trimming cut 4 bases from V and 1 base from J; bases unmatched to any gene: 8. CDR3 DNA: TGCGCCAGCAGCCCGACCGGGACAGGGGTTTCCTACGAGCAGTACTTC. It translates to CASSPTGTGVSYEQYF.

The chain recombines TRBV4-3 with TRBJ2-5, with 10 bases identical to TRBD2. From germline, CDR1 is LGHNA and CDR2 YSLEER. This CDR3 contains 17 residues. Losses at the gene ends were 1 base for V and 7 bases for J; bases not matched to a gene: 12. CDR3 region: CASSQARSGGPLGTQYF. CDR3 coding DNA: TGCGCCAGCAGCCAAGCTCGTAGCGGGGGGCCTCTTGGGACCCAGTACTTC.

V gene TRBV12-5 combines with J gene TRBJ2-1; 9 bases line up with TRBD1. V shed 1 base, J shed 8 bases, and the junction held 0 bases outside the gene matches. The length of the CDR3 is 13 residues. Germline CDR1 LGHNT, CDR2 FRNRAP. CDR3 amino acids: CASGLGQGDEQFF. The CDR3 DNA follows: TGTGCTAGTGGTTTGGGACAGGGGGATGAGCAGTTCTTC.

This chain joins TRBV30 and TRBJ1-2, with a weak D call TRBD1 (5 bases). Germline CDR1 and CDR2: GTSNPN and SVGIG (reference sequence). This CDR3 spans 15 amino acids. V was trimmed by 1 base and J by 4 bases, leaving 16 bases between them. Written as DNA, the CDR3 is TGTGCCTGGAGTGGGGCCGCAGGGTCGAGCTATGGCTACACCTTC. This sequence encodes CAWSGAAGSSYGYTF. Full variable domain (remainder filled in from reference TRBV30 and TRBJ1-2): SQTIHQWPATLVQPVGSPLSLECTVEGTSNPNLYWYRQAAGRGLQLLFYSVGIGQISSEVPQNLSASRPQDRQFILSSKKLLLSDSGFYLCAWSGAAGSSYGYTFGSGTRLTVV.

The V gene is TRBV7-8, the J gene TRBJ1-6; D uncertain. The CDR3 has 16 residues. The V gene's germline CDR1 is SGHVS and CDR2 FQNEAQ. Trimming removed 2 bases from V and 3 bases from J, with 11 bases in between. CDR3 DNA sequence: TGTGCCAGCAGCTTACTGGCCCTGCTCTATAATTCACCCCTCCACTTT. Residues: CASSLLALLYNSPLHF.

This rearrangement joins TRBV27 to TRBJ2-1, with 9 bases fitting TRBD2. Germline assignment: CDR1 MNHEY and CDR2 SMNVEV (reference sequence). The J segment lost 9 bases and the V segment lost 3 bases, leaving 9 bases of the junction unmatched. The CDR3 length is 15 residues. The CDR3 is CASSFSGGGGIEQFF. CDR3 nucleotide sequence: TGTGCCAGCAGTTTCAGCGGCGGGGGGGGCATTGAGCAGTTCTTC.

CDR3 sequence: CASSPIREQYF. The CDR3 DNA sequence: TGTGCCAGCAGTCCCATCCGGGAGCAGTACTTC. The chain joins TRBV2 to TRBJ2-7; D unclear. V dropped 5 bases and J dropped 7 bases, with 9 bases sitting between them. In germline, CDR1 is SNHLY, CDR2 FYNNEI. The CDR3 contains 11 residues. Full variable domain (missing parts from reference TRBV2 and TRBJ2-7): EPEVTQTPSHQVTQMGQEVILRCVPISNHLYFYWYRQILGQKVEFLVSFYNNEISEKSEIFDDQFSVERPDGSNFTLKIRSTKLEDSAMYFCASSPIREQYFGPGTRLTVT.

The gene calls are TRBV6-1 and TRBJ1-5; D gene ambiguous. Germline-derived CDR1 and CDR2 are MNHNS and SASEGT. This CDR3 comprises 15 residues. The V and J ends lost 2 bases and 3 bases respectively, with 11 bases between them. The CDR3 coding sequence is TGTGCCAGCAGTGAAATGCCAGGTTACAATCAGCCCCAGCATTTT. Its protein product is CASSEMPGYNQPQHF.

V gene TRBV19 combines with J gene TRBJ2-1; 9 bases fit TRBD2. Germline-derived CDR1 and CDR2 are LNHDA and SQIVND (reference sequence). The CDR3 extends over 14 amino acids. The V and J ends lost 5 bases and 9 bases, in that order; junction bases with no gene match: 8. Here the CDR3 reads CASSSGLAYSEQFF. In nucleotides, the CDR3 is TGTGCCAGTAGTTCGGGACTAGCTTACTCTGAGCAGTTCTTC.

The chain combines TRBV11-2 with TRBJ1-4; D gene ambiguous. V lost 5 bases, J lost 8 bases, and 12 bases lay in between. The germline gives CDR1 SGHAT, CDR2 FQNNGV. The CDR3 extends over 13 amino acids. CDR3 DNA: TGTGCCAGCAGCCGCTTTGACGGGGAAAAACTGTTTTTT. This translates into CASSRFDGEKLFF.

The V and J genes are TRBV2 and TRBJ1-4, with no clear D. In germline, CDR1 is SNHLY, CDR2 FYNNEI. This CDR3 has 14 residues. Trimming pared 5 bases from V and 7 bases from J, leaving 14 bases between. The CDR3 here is CASSLGLTREKLFF. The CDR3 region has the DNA TGTGCCAGCAGTCTGGGCCTGACACGTGAAAAACTGTTTTTT.

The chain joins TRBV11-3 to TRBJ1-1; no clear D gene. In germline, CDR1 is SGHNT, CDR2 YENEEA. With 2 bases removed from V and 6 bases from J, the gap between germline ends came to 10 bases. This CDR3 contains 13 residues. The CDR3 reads CASSLISGSEAFF. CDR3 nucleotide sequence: TGTGCCAGCAGCTTAATTTCAGGTTCTGAAGCTTTCTTT.

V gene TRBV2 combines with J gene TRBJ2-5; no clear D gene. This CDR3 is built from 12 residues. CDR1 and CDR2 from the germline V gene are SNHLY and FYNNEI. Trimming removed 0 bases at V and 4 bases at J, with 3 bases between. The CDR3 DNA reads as TGTGCCAGCAGTGAAGCCTCAGAGACCCAGTACTTC. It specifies CASSEASETQYF.

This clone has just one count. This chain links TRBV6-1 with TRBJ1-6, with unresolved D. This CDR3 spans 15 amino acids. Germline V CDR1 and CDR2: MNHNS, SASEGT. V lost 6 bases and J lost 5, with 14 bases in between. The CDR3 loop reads CASRPQMGDNSPLHF. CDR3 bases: TGTGCCAGCAGACCTCAGATGGGCGATAATTCACCCCTCCACTTT.

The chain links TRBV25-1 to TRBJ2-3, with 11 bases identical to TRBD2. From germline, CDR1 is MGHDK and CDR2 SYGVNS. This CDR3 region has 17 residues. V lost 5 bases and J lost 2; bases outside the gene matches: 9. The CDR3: CASSPPVLAGVTDTQYF. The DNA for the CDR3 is TGTGCCAGCAGTCCACCAGTACTAGCGGGAGTCACAGATACGCAGTATTTT.

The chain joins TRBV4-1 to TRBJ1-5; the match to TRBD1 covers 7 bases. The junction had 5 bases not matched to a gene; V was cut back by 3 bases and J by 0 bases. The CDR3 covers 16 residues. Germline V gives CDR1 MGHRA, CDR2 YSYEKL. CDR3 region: CASSHQTGISNQPQHF. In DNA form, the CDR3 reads TGCGCCAGCAGCCATCAGACAGGGATTAGCAATCAGCCCCAGCATTTT.

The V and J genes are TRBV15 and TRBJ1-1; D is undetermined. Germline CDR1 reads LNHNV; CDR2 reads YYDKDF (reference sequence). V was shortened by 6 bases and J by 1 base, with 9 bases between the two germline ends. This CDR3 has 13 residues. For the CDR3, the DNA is TGTGCCACCAGACGAGTTGAGAACACTGAAGCTTTCTTT. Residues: CATRRVENTEAFF.